This T cell receptor beta chain was retrieved from a study of T-cell reconstitution after alpha-beta-depleted transplantation in children. Study findings and constraints: By one year post-transplant, T-cell counts and diversity largely arose from T cells that were newly produced.

Trimming removed 4 bases from V and 9 bases from J, with 11 bases in between. Germline V lookup: CDR1 SGHAT, CDR2 FQNNGV. The CDR3 is 12 residues long. Preparation of the TCRbeta library used unique molecular identifiers. TCRdb used MiXCR to reprocess the PCR reads, holding one entry per CDR3 protein. The table records about 290,000 distinct CDR3 sequences, over 7% of them present only once. At least ten counts were recorded for this clonotype. Its target is not known. The TCR originated in a female patient aged 2-9 years who had a stem cell transplant for Fanconi anemia, so the T cells may come from the graft donor. The chain employs TRBV11-2 and TRBJ2-3, with D perhaps TRBD2 (6 bases). Sequencing was performed on peripheral blood, taken 360 days after TCRalphabeta/CD19-depleted stem cell transplant. The CDR3 protein is CASSSRDSTQYF. The CDR3 DNA is TGTGCCAGCAGCTCCCGGGACTCAACGCAGTATTTT.